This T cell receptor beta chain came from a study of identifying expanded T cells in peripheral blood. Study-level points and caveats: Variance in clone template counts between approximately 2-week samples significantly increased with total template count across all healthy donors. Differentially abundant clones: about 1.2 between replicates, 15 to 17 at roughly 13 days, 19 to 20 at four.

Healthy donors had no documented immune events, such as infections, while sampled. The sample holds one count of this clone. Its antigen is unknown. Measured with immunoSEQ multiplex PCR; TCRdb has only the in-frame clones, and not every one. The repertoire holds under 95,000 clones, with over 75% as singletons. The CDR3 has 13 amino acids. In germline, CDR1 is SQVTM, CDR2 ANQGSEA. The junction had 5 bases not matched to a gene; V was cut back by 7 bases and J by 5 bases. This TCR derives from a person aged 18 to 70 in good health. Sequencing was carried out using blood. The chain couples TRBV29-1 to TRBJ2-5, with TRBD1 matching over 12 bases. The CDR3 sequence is CSAGTGGMETQYF. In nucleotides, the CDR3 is TGCAGCGCTGGGACAGGGGGCATGGAGACCCAGTACTTC.